This T cell receptor beta chain was recorded in a study of shared clonotypes between healthy human individuals (dated by TCRdb to 2020 to 2022). Regarding the study in general: The cohort included three men and a couple of women between 18 and 49 years of age. For each donor, CD4 naive and CD4 memory were each run on three plates, CD8 naive on two plates, and CD8 memory on one plate. The study deeply sequenced blood TCR repertoires of about 5 healthy adults to estimate repertoire size and the extent of clonotype sharing between individuals. To increase sequencing depth and limit assay-specific biases, TCR repertoire library preparation and sequencing were carried out by different laboratories using diverse techniques. Between about 0.8 and 9.5 billion PBMCs per donor were obtained by leukapheresis.

About this clone: Its antigen is unknown. Base quality data are lacking; no much larger clone is found one base away.

Results and caveats for the whole study, not just this receptor: Even with the large sequencing depth, rarefaction of the sorted-subset datasets indicated that sequencing was incomplete. Sampling was restricted to blood, and TCR repertoires in tissue are likely to differ from TCR repertoires in blood. Pairwise subsampling led to the expectation that sequencing depth would affect the degree of clonotype sharing among donors. Larger estimated clonotype richness was generally found for naive subsets than for memory subsets. Because the study included only a small number of donors, the genetic and exposure-history diversity represented was limited. About 4.5% of naive CD4, 3.5% of naive CD8, approximately 2.2% of memory CD4, and 0.4% of memory CD8 clonotypes were shared across four donors. Higher generation probabilities were observed for clonotypes shared by all four sorted-subset donors than for non-shared clonotypes.

Counted from cysteine to phenylalanine, this CDR3 has 14 amino acids. Only the CDR3 region is kept as DNA, spanning 42 bases read in frame from base 1. From a lookup of the germline V gene, CDR1 and CDR2 are MDHEN and SYDVKM. V drops 2 bases and J drops 6 bases, leaving 11 bases in between. TCR CDR3 regions were amplified from genomic DNA by multiplex PCR using the deep immunoSEQ assay. Extracted genomic DNA from each cell subset was spread evenly across all wells of several immunoSEQ 96-well plates, with each plate serving as a replicate. For sorted subsets, each replicate PCR was loaded with 200 ng genomic DNA, equivalent to some 27,000 T cell genomes. The purified libraries were quantified using a Qubit 3.0 fluorometer, sized with a Bioanalyzer 2100, and then quantified again using the KAPA Library Quantification kit. Each immunoSEQ 96-well plate was sequenced on its own single-read 150-cycle Illumina NextSeq 550 flow cell. Regarding the original processing steps: Because the immunoSEQ output included only junctional sequences and no quality scores, the filtering could not be the same as the filtering used for full-length reads. Sequences were annotated with PyIR, a Python wrapper for IgBLAST v1.9, using IMGT germline references to assign V/J genes and CDR3. Reads were removed for weak V/J assignments (E-value above 1e-6), missing CDR3, stop codons, out-of-frame junctions, or ambiguous translated residues. V3J clonotypes were defined as sequences sharing the same inferred V gene, J gene, and CDR3 amino acid sequence. The percentage overlap between two repertoires was calculated by dividing the number of shared unique clonotypes by the size of the smaller repertoire. Three approaches were used to assess repertoire richness: RTK rarefaction, the Chao1 estimator, and Recon v2.1 estimates of unobserved clonotypes. For all TCRbeta clonotypes obtained by the gDNA method from a handful of donors, generation probabilities were computed with OLGA. Here the immuneACCESS table is served through TCRdb, limited to in-frame sequences with V and J called. Missing clones are a known gap in these copies; in checked studies unresolved V genes cover under half, and the rest lacks a known reason. V and J calls and clone size come straight from that table; D and trimming were deduced from the DNA. The sample contains millions of clones, just over 90% of them found a single time. The leading ten clones occupy 0.13% to 0.15% of the sample.

The donors were healthy, HIV-negative adults who had no recently reported acute infections or vaccinations. Every donor was a Caucasian adult residing in Nashville, Tennessee, USA. Magnetic negative selection was used to enrich CD4+ T cells, after which naive cells were positively selected on CD45RA and the negative fraction became the memory subset. Blood was obtained by leukapheresis, after which PBMCs were separated by Ficoll-Histopaque density gradient centrifugation and cryopreserved in liquid nitrogen vapor phase. Analytical flow cytometry was used to check the purity and quantity of every magnetically sorted T cell population. Genomic DNA was isolated from every sorted fraction and measured by UV absorbance on a Nanodrop 2000c.

This clonotype was sampled from a man between 18 and 35 years old in good health. The sequence joins TRBV28 to TRBJ1-5; no confident D gene assignment can be made. Sequencing was performed on naive CD4+ T cells sorted from blood. The cell subset or site label, read with the paper, signifies: CD45RA+ positively selected. The CDR3 region has the sequence CASSLSSSVQPQHF. The DNA sequence is TGTGCCAGCAGTTTAAGCAGTTCAGTTCAGCCCCAGCATTTT. Reference TRBV28 and TRBJ1-5 genes cover what lies past the CDR3, so the full variable domain is DVKVTQSSRYLVKRTGEKVFLECVQDMDHENMFWYRQDPGLGLRLIYFSYDVKMKEKGDIPEGYSVSREKKERFSLILESASTNQTSMYLCASSLSSSVQPQHFGDGTRLSIL.